This T cell receptor beta chain derives from a study of PD-L1 blockade in urothelial cancer. In the study overall: Bladder-origin urothelial cancer in males described most of the 29 patients.

The CDR3 is 15 residues long. Germline V gives CDR1 SGHKS, CDR2 YYEKEE (reference sequence). Trimming removed 0 bases at V and 0 bases at J, with 10 bases between. Profiling relied on immunoSEQ multiplex PCR, and the TCRdb table lists in-frame clones only, not all of them. The data show over 45,000 clones, 85% to 90% seen once. Regarding time point: pretreatment peripheral blood. All patients handed over anywhere from 1 to 8 samples, pretreatment and on-treatment. This TCR came from a man aged 55 to 70 with urothelial cancer. The sequencing used PBMCs, collected around atezolizumab (anti-PD-L1) treatment. The chain joins TRBV5-5 to TRBJ2-7, with D possibly being TRBD1 (6 bases). The CDR3 loop is CASSLARGPSYEQYF. The DNA of the CDR3 is TGTGCCAGCAGCTTGGCCAGGGGCCCCTCCTACGAGCAGTACTTC.